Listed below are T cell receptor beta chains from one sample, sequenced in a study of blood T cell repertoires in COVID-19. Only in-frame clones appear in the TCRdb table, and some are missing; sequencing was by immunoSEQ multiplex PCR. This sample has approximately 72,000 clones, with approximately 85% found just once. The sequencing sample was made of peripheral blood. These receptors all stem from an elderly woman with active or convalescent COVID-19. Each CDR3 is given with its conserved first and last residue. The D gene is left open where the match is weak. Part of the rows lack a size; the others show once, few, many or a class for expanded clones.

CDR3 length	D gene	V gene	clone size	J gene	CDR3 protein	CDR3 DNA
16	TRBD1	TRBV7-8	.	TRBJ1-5	CASSIDTTGWNQPQHF	TGTGCCAGCAGCATTGATACGACAGGGTGGAATCAGCCCCAGCATTTT
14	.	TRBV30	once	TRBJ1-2	CAWSVLSGNYGYTF	TGTGCCTGGAGTGTACTCTCGGGAAACTATGGCTACACCTTC
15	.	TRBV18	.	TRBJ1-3	CASSEASTAGNTIYF	TGTGCCAGCTCAGAGGCGAGTACCGCTGGAAACACCATATATTTT
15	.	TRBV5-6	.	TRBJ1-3	CASSPDRLSGNTIYF	TGTGCCAGCAGCCCGGACAGACTCTCTGGAAACACCATATATTTT
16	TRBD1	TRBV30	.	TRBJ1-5	CASSSTGGFTGQPQHF	TGTGCCTCGTCATCGACAGGGGGATTTACGGGGCAGCCCCAGCATTTT
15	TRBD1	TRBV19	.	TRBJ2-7	CASSIQGALGYEQYF	TGTGCCAGTAGTATACAGGGGGCGTTGGGCTACGAGCAGTACTTC
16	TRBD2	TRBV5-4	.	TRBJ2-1	CASSPAGLADLNEQFF	TGTGCCAGCAGCCCCGCCGGACTAGCGGATCTCAATGAGCAGTTCTTC
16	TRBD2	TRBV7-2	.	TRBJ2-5	CASSLTSVGGWETQYF	TGTGCCAGCAGCTTGACTTCGGTGGGGGGGTGGGAGACCCAGTACTTC
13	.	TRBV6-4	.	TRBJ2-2	CASSRVFSGELFF	TGTGCCAGCAGCAGGGTCTTTTCCGGGGAGCTGTTTTTT
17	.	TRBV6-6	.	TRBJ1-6	CASSPQEASSYNSPLHF	TGTGCCAGCAGTCCTCAGGAGGCCAGCTCCTATAATTCACCCCTCCACTTT
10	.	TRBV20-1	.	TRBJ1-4	CNGGEDLLFF	TGCAACGGGGGGGAAGATTTACTGTTTTTT
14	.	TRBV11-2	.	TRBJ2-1	CASSLVGGPNEQFF	TGTGCCAGCAGCTTAGTCGGGGGGCCGAATGAGCAGTTCTTC
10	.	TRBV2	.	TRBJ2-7	CASRGQTEYF	TGTGCCAGCAGAGGACAGACGGAGTACTTC
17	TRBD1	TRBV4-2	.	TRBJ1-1	CASSQVGGTGSATEAFF	TGTGCCAGCAGCCAAGTAGGCGGGACAGGGTCGGCCACTGAAGCTTTCTTT
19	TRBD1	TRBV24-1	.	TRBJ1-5	CATRPPGQGRTPSNQPQHF	TGTGCCACCAGGCCACCTGGACAGGGGAGGACTCCGAGCAATCAGCCCCAGCATTTT
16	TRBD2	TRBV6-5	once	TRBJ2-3	CASSYRSGGLSDTQYF	TGTGCCAGCAGTTACCGGAGCGGGGGACTATCAGATACGCAGTATTTT
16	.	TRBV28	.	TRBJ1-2	CASIAKGSRGIYGYTF	TGTGCCAGCATCGCGAAGGGGTCTAGGGGAATCTATGGCTACACCTTC
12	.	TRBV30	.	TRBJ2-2	CAWGRDTGELFF	TGTGCCTGGGGACGCGACACCGGGGAGCTGTTTTTT
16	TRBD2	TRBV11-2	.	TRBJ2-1	CASLLRLAGGSNEQFF	TGTGCCAGCCTGCTCCGGCTAGCGGGGGGAAGTAATGAGCAGTTCTTC
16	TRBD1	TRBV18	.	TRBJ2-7	CASSPLTGTGGNEQYF	TGTGCCAGCTCACCACTCACTGGGACAGGGGGGAACGAGCAGTACTTC
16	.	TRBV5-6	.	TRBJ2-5	CASSLSGQVSGETQYF	TGTGCCAGCAGCTTGAGTGGACAAGTGTCCGGAGAGACCCAGTACTTC
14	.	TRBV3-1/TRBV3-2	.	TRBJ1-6	CASSQKGTSGHPHF	TGTGCCAGCAGCCAAAAAGGAACATCGGGACATCCCCACTTT
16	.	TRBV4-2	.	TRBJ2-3	CASSRQRATSTDTQYF	TGTGCCAGCAGTCGACAGCGGGCAACTAGCACAGATACGCAGTATTTT
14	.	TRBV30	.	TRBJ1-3	CAWSVSFSGNTIYF	TGTGCCTGGAGTGTAAGCTTCTCTGGAAACACCATATATTTT
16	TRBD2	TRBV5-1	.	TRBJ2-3	CASSFLAGGHADTQYF	TGCGCCAGCAGCTTTCTAGCGGGGGGGCACGCAGATACGCAGTATTTT
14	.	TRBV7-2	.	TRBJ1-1	CASSFNYGGREAFF	TGTGCCAGCAGCTTTAATTACGGGGGGCGGGAAGCTTTCTTT
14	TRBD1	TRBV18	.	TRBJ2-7	CASSLGTASDEQYF	TGTGCCAGCTCACTCGGGACAGCGAGCGACGAGCAGTACTTC
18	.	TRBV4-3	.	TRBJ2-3	CASSLLGPGVAKPDTQYF	TGCGCCAGCAGCCTATTGGGGCCGGGGGTCGCAAAGCCAGATACGCAGTATTTT
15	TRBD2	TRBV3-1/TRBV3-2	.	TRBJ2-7	CASSQDGGGAYEQYF	TGTGCCAGCAGCCAAGATGGCGGGGGGGCTTACGAGCAGTACTTC
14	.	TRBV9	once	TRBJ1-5	CASSVERVGQPQHF	TGTGCCAGCAGCGTAGAGAGGGTAGGTCAGCCCCAGCATTTT
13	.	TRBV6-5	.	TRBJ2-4	CASSLGQRNIQYF	TGTGCCAGCAGCTTAGGACAGAGGAACATTCAGTACTTC
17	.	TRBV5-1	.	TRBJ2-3	CASSLRSRQGTTDTQYF	TGCGCCAGCAGCTTGAGGTCGCGGCAGGGGACCACAGATACGCAGTATTTT
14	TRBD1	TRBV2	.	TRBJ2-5	CASRTGLRKETQYF	TGTGCCAGCAGGACAGGGTTGAGGAAGGAGACCCAGTACTTC
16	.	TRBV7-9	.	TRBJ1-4	CASSLVNLGGREKLFF	TGTGCCAGCAGCTTAGTAAATCTGGGTGGGCGTGAAAAACTGTTTTTT
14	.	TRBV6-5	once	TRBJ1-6	CASRRSSYNSPLHF	TGTGCCAGCAGGCGCTCTTCCTATAATTCACCCCTCCACTTT
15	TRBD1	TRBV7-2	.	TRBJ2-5	CASSPKTGVGETQYF	TGTGCCAGCAGCCCGAAAACAGGGGTAGGGGAGACCCAGTACTTC
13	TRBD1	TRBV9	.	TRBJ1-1	CASSEGQGTEAFF	TGTGCCAGCAGCGAGGGACAGGGAACTGAAGCTTTCTTT
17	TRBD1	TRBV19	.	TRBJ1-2	CASIGLPGGKANYGYTF	TGTGCCAGTATAGGTTTGCCAGGGGGAAAGGCTAACTATGGCTACACCTTC
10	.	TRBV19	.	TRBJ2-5	CASRSETQYF	TGTGCCAGTAGGTCGGAGACCCAGTACTTC
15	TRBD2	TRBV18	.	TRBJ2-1	CASSPGPAGVDEQFF	TGTGCCAGCTCACCAGGACCAGCGGGGGTAGATGAGCAGTTCTTC
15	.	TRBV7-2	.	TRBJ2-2	CANQEGRSRNGELFF	TGTGCCAACCAGGAGGGACGAAGTCGTAACGGGGAGCTGTTTTTT
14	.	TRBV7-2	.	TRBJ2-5	CASSLVSLQETQYF	TGTGCCAGCAGCTTAGTCTCTTTGCAAGAGACCCAGTACTTC
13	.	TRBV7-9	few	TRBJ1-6	CASSFSRESPLHF	TGTGCCAGCAGCTTTAGCAGGGAATCACCCCTCCACTTT
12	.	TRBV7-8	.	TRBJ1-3	CASSLSINTIYF	TGTGCCAGCAGCCTATCTATTAACACCATATATTTT
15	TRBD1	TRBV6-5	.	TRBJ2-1	CASSYNTRQGDREFF	TGTGCCAGCAGTTATAACACCCGACAGGGCGATAGGGAGTTCTTC